Following are 25 T cell receptor beta chains from one sample sequenced in a study of cytomegalovirus exposure and HLA in healthy donors. The study ran its PCR with 60 Vbeta and 13 Jbeta primers. Generated by immunoSEQ multiplex PCR, the TCRdb table keeps only in-frame clones and is missing some. This table has 150,000 to 200,000 clones, 70% to 80% appearing once. Material: PBMCs. The receptors stem from a woman aged 25 to 39 in good health and CMV-seropositive.

The chain employs TRBV10-3 and TRBJ2-1, with TRBD1 as a possible D gene (5 bases). Trimming took 3 bases from V and 0 from J, leaving 9 bases between them. This CDR3 spans 15 amino acids. Germline V lookup: CDR1 ENHRY, CDR2 SYGVKD. The CDR3 DNA follows: TGTGCCATCAGTGAAGGGGTGAGCTCCTACAATGAGCAGTTCTTC. It encodes CAISEGVSSYNEQFF.

This chain uses TRBV7-8 with TRBJ2-7; the match to TRBD1 covers 7 bases. The germline V gene has CDR1 SGHVS and CDR2 FQNEAQ. Germline trimming cut 1 base from V and 4 bases from J; bases unmatched to any gene: 13. The length of the CDR3 is 17 residues. The CDR3 loop reads CASSLDPGTEELYEQYF. DNA for the CDR3: TGTGCCAGCAGCTTAGATCCCGGGACAGAGGAGTTATACGAGCAGTACTTC.

The gene calls are TRBV5-1 and TRBJ2-7, with D tentatively TRBD2 (6 bases). V was clipped by 4 bases and J by 1 base, with 15 bases between them. Germline CDR1 SGHRS, CDR2 YFSETQ. CDR3 length equals 15 residues. This CDR3 is CASSPGGFLSYEQYF. The CDR3 DNA follows: TGCGCCAGCAGCCCCGGAGGGTTTTTATCCTACGAGCAGTACTTC.

This chain joins TRBV6-1 and TRBJ2-1; TRBD2 is a possible D gene (6 bases). The CDR3 contains 14 residues. Germline V CDR1 and CDR2: MNHNS, SASEGT. V was cut by 6 bases and J by 10 bases, with 19 bases left in between. The CDR3 here is CASRGGGLRGEQFF. DNA for the CDR3: TGTGCCAGCAGAGGAGGAGGGCTAAGAGGGGAGCAGTTCTTC.

The chain uses TRBV2 and TRBJ1-2; 8 bases map to TRBD1. From germline, CDR1 is SNHLY and CDR2 FYNNEI. The trim removed 3 bases at V and 4 bases at J, leaving 10 bases unmatched. CDR3 length equals 16 residues. CDR3 loop: CASSDSRWQGAYGYTF. The CDR3 bases are TGTGCCAGCAGTGATAGTAGGTGGCAGGGGGCCTATGGCTACACCTTC. Looking up the rest from reference TRBV2 and TRBJ1-2 gives the full variable domain: EPEVTQTPSHQVTQMGQEVILRCVPISNHLYFYWYRQILGQKVEFLVSFYNNEISEKSEIFDDQFSVERPDGSNFTLKIRSTKLEDSAMYFCASSDSRWQGAYGYTFGSGTRLTVV.

The sample holds a few counts of this clone. The rearrangement joins TRBV5-1 to TRBJ2-3, with 16 nucleotides matching TRBD2. The CDR3 covers 17 residues. V lost 3 bases to trimming and J lost 2 bases; unmatched junction nucleotides: 3. The V gene's germline CDR1 is SGHRS and CDR2 YFSETQ. CDR3 in amino acids: CASSSGLAGGITDTQYF. In DNA, the CDR3 is TGCGCCAGCAGCTCGGGACTAGCGGGAGGGATCACAGATACGCAGTATTTT.

The gene calls are TRBV19 and TRBJ2-5; perhaps TRBD1 as D (5 bases). Trimming pared 1 base from V and 1 base from J, leaving 10 bases between. The CDR3 extends over 15 amino acids. From germline, CDR1 is LNHDA and CDR2 SQIVND (reference sequence). CDR3 sequence: CASSIATGFQETQYF. As DNA, the CDR3 is TGTGCCAGTAGTATAGCCACAGGATTCCAAGAGACCCAGTACTTC. Full variable domain (rest looked up from reference TRBV19 and TRBJ2-5): DGGITQSPKYLFRKEGQNVTLSCEQNLNHDAMYWYRQDPGQGLRLIYYSQIVNDFQKGDIAEGYSVSREKKESFPLTVTSAQKNPTAFYLCASSIATGFQETQYFGPGTRLLVL.

V is TRBV27 and J is TRBJ2-1; a weak D match, TRBD2 (6 bases). Germline CDR1 is MNHEY and CDR2 is SMNVEV (reference sequence). Trimming shortened V by 4 bases and J by 9 bases, and 19 bases separated the two germline ends. The CDR3 has 15 residues. This CDR3 reads CASSYALTGATEQFF. CDR3 DNA sequence: TGTGCCAGCAGTTACGCCCTAACGGGAGCGACTGAGCAGTTCTTC.

V is TRBV7-2 and J is TRBJ2-5; 11 bases are a match to TRBD2. V shed 5 bases and J 4 bases; nucleotides not matched to a gene: 9. The germline gives CDR1 SGHTA, CDR2 FQGNSA. This CDR3 comprises 16 residues. CDR3 sequence (DNA): TGTGCCAGCAGCGCCAGACTAGCGGGACAGGGAGAGACCCAGTACTTC. Protein product: CASSARLAGQGETQYF.

The chain uses TRBV11-2 and TRBJ2-7; the D gene is possibly TRBD1 (5 bases). The CDR3 contains 15 residues. V was shortened by 1 base and J by 0 bases, with 10 bases between the two germline ends. Germline V gives CDR1 SGHAT, CDR2 FQNNGV. The CDR3 nucleotides are TGTGCCAGCAGCTTAGTCTCAGGGATCTCCTACGAGCAGTACTTC. Encoded protein: CASSLVSGISYEQYF.

This chain connects TRBV13 to TRBJ1-2; TRBD1 matches at 8 bases. CDR1 is PRHDT, CDR2 FYEKMQ, per germline (reference sequence). Trimming removed 2 bases from V and 4 bases from J; junction bases left unmatched: 9. The CDR3 spans 16 residues. CDR3 nucleotides: TGTGCCAGCAGCTTAACCGGACAGGGAGGGAGCTATGGCTACACCTTC. This gives the protein CASSLTGQGGSYGYTF. Variable domain in full (rest from reference TRBV13 and TRBJ1-2): AAGVIQSPRHLIKEKRETATLKCYPIPRHDTVYWYQQGPGQDPQFLISFYEKMQSDKGSIPDRFSAQQFSDYHSELNMSSLELGDSALYFCASSLTGQGGSYGYTFGSGTRLTVV.

This chain uses TRBV4-3 with TRBJ1-2, with TRBD1 matching over 12 bases. The CDR3 has 15 residues. Germline assignment: CDR1 LGHNA and CDR2 YSLEER. The ends lost 4 bases at V and 6 bases at J; junction bases unmatched: 6. CDR3 sequence: CASSRAGQGADGYTF. CDR3 nucleotide sequence: TGCGCCAGCAGCCGGGCGGGACAGGGGGCTGATGGCTACACCTTC.

This sequence joins TRBV29-1 and TRBJ1-1; the match to TRBD1 covers 7 bases. The CDR3 sequence is 12 residues long. Losses at the gene ends were 6 bases for V and 4 bases for J; bases not matched to a gene: 5. Germline-derived CDR1 and CDR2 are SQVTM and ANQGSEA. The DNA for the CDR3 is TGCAGCGTCTTCGGGACAGTCACTGAAGCTTTCTTT. It is translated as CSVFGTVTEAFF.

The chain links TRBV18 to TRBJ2-5; 8 positions match TRBD1. The CDR3 is made up of 16 amino acids. Trimming took 0 bases from V and 3 from J; bases not matched to a gene: 6. Germline lookup yields CDR1 KGHSH and CDR2 LQKENI. DNA for the CDR3: TGTGCCAGCTCACCACCTGGCAGGGGGCAGGAAGAGACCCAGTACTTC. Encoded protein: CASSPPGRGQEETQYF. Together with reference TRBV18 and TRBJ2-5, the CDR3 gives the full variable domain: NAGVMQNPRHLVRRRGQEARLRCSPMKGHSHVYWYRQLPEEGLKFMVYLQKENIIDESGMPKERFSAEFPKEGPSILRIQQVVRGDSAAYFCASSPPGRGQEETQYFGPGTRLLVL.

This clone was detected a few times. The gene calls are TRBV5-4 and TRBJ1-4; 12 bases are a match to TRBD1. V dropped 2 bases and J dropped 8; count of bases not matched to a gene: 10. Germline V CDR1 and CDR2: SGHNT, YYREEE (reference sequence). CDR3 size: 17 residues. The CDR3 spells CASSFGDRGRDGEKLFF. The DNA of the CDR3 is TGTGCCAGCAGCTTCGGGGACAGGGGGCGCGATGGCGAAAAACTGTTTTTT.

This sequence joins TRBV28 and TRBJ2-7; TRBD2 aligns across 14 bases. Trimming at V came to 4 bases and at J to 4 bases, leaving 21 bases not matched to a gene. The CDR3 spans 21 residues. Germline CDR1 reads MDHEN; CDR2 reads SYDVKM. The CDR3 bases are TGTGCCAGCAGTTGGGGAATTTTTGGGACTAGCGGGGGTAAGCAGAAATACGAGCAGTACTTC. Its translation: CASSWGIFGTSGGKQKYEQYF.

The table lists this clone with a few counts. V and J are TRBV7-9 and TRBJ1-1, with TRBD1 identical over 7 bases. V lost 3 bases and J lost 4; bases outside the gene matches: 2. Germline lookup yields CDR1 SEHNR and CDR2 FQNEAQ (reference sequence). The CDR3 spans 13 residues. DNA for the CDR3: TGTGCCAGCAGCTTGAGACAGGGCACTGAAGCTTTCTTT. This gives the protein CASSLRQGTEAFF.

In DNA form, the CDR3 reads TGTGCCAGCAGTGAACGTTCAAACACCATATATTTT. Its protein product is CASSERSNTIYF. V usage is TRBV2 and J usage is TRBJ1-3; D is unclear. CDR1 is SNHLY and CDR2 is FYNNEI in the germline V gene. The CDR3 is 12 amino acids. V gave up 2 bases and J gave up 6 bases, with 5 bases separating them. Together with reference TRBV2 and TRBJ1-3, the CDR3 gives the full variable domain: EPEVTQTPSHQVTQMGQEVILRCVPISNHLYFYWYRQILGQKVEFLVSFYNNEISEKSEIFDDQFSVERPDGSNFTLKIRSTKLEDSAMYFCASSERSNTIYFGEGSWLTVV.

The V call is TRBV27, the J call TRBJ1-1; no reliable D call. The CDR3 spans 14 residues. Germline CDR1 reads MNHEY; CDR2 reads SMNVEV (reference sequence). V dropped 1 base and J dropped 5 bases, with 11 bases sitting between them. The chain's CDR3 is CASSLFGPGTEAFF. The CDR3 DNA sequence: TGTGCCAGCAGTTTATTTGGCCCGGGAACTGAAGCTTTCTTT.

This clone has more than one count but fewer than ten. The chain links TRBV7-9 to TRBJ1-1, with 7 bases aligning to TRBD1. V lost 5 bases and J lost 5; bases outside the gene matches: 11. From germline, CDR1 is SEHNR and CDR2 FQNEAQ (reference sequence). This CDR3 is built from 15 residues. The DNA of the CDR3 is TGTGCCAGCAGCGGACAGGTGTTGATGAGAACTGAAGCTTTCTTT. Amino acids: CASSGQVLMRTEAFF.

This chain links TRBV9 with TRBJ1-1; 8 positions agree with TRBD1. V was pared by 0 bases and J by 1 base, with 8 bases of the junction left unmatched. From germline, CDR1 is SGDLS and CDR2 YYNGEE. CDR3 length: 17 residues. The CDR3 spells CASSVARSGGENTEAFF. As DNA, the CDR3 is TGTGCCAGCAGCGTAGCTAGGTCAGGGGGCGAGAACACTGAAGCTTTCTTT. Full variable domain (rest looked up from reference TRBV9 and TRBJ1-1): DSGVTQTPKHLITATGQRVTLRCSPRSGDLSVYWYQQSLDQGLQFLIQYYNGEERAKGNILERFSAQQFPDLHSELNLSSLELGDSALYFCASSVARSGGENTEAFFGQGTRLTVV.

The chain links TRBV10-2 to TRBJ1-6, with a possible D match to TRBD1 (6 bases). V was clipped by 6 bases and J by 5 bases, with 14 bases between them. The CDR3 is made up of 15 amino acids. CDR1 and CDR2 (germline): WSHSY, SAAADI. The chain's CDR3 is CASRQTGINNSPLHF. The CDR3, as DNA: TGCGCCAGCAGACAAACAGGGATTAATAATTCACCCCTCCACTTT.

This chain connects TRBV7-5 to TRBJ1-1. TRBV7-5 is a pseudogene segment. The CDR3 has 14 residues. Written as DNA, the CDR3 is TGTGTCAGAAGCTTAGTCGTTGCGGGGACTGAAGCTTTCTTT. Translated, it gives CVRSLVVAGTEAFF.

The table lists this clone with a few counts. This sequence joins TRBV6-5 and TRBJ2-3; 10 bases are a match to TRBD1. The CDR3 has 16 amino acids. The germline CDR1 and CDR2 sequences are MNHEY and SVGAGI. V lost 0 bases to trimming and J lost 5 bases; unmatched junction nucleotides: 5. Written as DNA, the CDR3 is TGTGCCAGCAGTTACTCAAGGGACAGGGGAGGAGATACGCAGTATTTT. Protein product: CASSYSRDRGGDTQYF.

CDR3 sequence: CASSYETGGYGYTF. The CDR3 DNA is TGTGCCAGCAGCTACGAAACAGGGGGCTATGGCTACACCTTC. The chain couples TRBV7-9 to TRBJ1-2; 8 bases align to TRBD1. CDR3 length: 14 amino acids. Trimming took 4 bases from V and 4 from J; bases not matched to a gene: 5. Germline V gene sequence: CDR1 SEHNR, CDR2 FQNEAQ (reference sequence).